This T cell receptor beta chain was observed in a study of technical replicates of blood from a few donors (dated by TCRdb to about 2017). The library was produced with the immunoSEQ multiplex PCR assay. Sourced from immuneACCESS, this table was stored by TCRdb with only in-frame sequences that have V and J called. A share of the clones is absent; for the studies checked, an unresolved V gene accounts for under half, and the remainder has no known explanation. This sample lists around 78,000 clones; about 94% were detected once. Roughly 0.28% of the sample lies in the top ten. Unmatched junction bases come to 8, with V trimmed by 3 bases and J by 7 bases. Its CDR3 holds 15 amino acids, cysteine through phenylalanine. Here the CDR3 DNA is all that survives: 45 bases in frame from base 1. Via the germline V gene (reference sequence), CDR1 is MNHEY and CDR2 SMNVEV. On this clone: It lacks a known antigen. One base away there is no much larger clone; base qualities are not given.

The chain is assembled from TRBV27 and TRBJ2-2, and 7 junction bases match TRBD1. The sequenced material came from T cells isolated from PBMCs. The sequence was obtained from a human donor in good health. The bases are TGTGCCAGCAGTTTTATGGACAGGCAGTTCGGGGAGCTGTTTTTT. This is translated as CASSFMDRQFGELFF.